These 29 T cell receptor beta chains were all obtained from the same sample, sequenced in a study of shared clonotypes between healthy human individuals. The assay was immunoSEQ multiplex PCR, and TCRdb's table has in-frame clones only and misses some. The data contain 760,000 or so clones, about 96% of them singletons. Cells designated naive CD8 were CD45RO-negative and were positively selected for CCR7, with terminally differentiated effector memory CD45RA+ cells excluded. Sequencing used naive CD8+ T cells sorted from blood. The source is a man aged 25 to 45 in good health.

The chain employs TRBV6-5 and TRBJ2-1; 10 nucleotides agree with TRBD2. This CDR3 has 15 amino acids. Trimming cost V 6 bases and J 9 bases; bases outside gene matches: 11. Germline V gene lookup returns CDR1 MNHEY and CDR2 SVGAGI. The CDR3 reads CASSYLAGARLEQFF. In nucleotides, the CDR3 is TGTGCCAGCAGCTATCTAGCGGGAGCACGACTTGAGCAGTTCTTC.

V gene TRBV27 combines with J gene TRBJ2-7; D may be TRBD2 (5 bases). Germline loops: CDR1 MNHEY, CDR2 SMNVEV (reference sequence). With 3 bases removed from V and 6 bases from J, the gap between germline ends came to 12 bases. The CDR3 has 13 amino acids. CDR3 amino acids: CASSFSDYFEQYF. CDR3 nucleotide sequence: TGTGCCAGCAGTTTTTCCGACTATTTCGAGCAGTACTTC.

This chain uses TRBV30 with TRBJ1-1; 10 nucleotides line up with TRBD1. In germline, CDR1 is GTSNPN, CDR2 SVGIG (reference sequence). The CDR3 is made up of 13 amino acids. V was clipped by 3 bases and J by 4 bases; unmatched bases: 2. Written as DNA, the CDR3 is TGTGCCTGGAGGGGACAGGGGCGCACTGAAGCTTTCTTT. It yields the protein CAWRGQGRTEAFF.

V and J are TRBV27 and TRBJ2-2; perhaps TRBD2 as D (6 bases). CDR1 and CDR2 from the germline V gene are MNHEY and SMNVEV (reference sequence). The CDR3 is 13 amino acids. The chain's CDR3 is CATGVTNTGELFF. CDR3 coding DNA: TGTGCTACGGGGGTGACGAACACCGGGGAGCTGTTTTTT.

The chain carries TRBV11-2 and TRBJ1-1; D is possibly TRBD1 (5 bases). Looked up from germline, CDR1 is SGHAT and CDR2 is FQNNGV. Trimming cost V 4 bases and J 7 bases, with 13 bases left between them. This CDR3 region has 13 residues. The DNA of the CDR3 is TGTGCCAGCAGCTCCCGAGGGCAGGGTGAAGCTTTCTTT. This codes for CASSSRGQGEAFF.

The rearrangement links TRBV2 to TRBJ1-1; D is undetermined. This CDR3 spans 12 amino acids. Looked up from germline, CDR1 is SNHLY and CDR2 is FYNNEI. V shed 0 bases and J shed 6 bases, with 5 bases lying between them. The CDR3 bases are TGTGCCAGCAGTGAAGCAGGGCCTGAAGCTTTCTTT. It is translated as CASSEAGPEAFF.

This clone was counted a few times. This sequence joins TRBV11-3 and TRBJ2-1, with D possibly matching TRBD2 (5 bases). This CDR3 spans 14 amino acids. CDR1 and CDR2 from the germline V gene are SGHNT and YENEEA. V lost 3 bases and J lost 7, with 13 bases in between. CDR3 bases: TGTGCCAGCAGCTTCAGCGGAGTGAGAAATGAGCAGTTCTTC. Translation: CASSFSGVRNEQFF. Drawing the rest from reference TRBV11-3 and TRBJ2-1, the complete variable domain is EAGVVQSPRYKIIEKKQPVAFWCNPISGHNTLYWYLQNLGQGPELLIRYENEEAVDDSQLPKDRFSAERLKGVDSTLKIQPAELGDSAVYLCASSFSGVRNEQFFGPGTRLTVL.

This clone has a handful of counts. The chain couples TRBV27 to TRBJ2-3; D might be TRBD2 (6 bases). In germline, CDR1 is MNHEY, CDR2 SMNVEV (reference sequence). Trimming cost V 5 bases and J 2 bases, with 17 bases left between them. The CDR3 spans 16 residues. CDR3 nucleotides: TGTGCCAGCAGTGCCCTTCCGGGACTGGACACAGATACGCAGTATTTT. Translated, it gives CASSALPGLDTDTQYF.

This clone was observed a single time. This rearrangement joins TRBV7-3 to TRBJ2-3; 7 bases match TRBD2. Germline trimming cut 5 bases from V and 4 bases from J; bases unmatched to any gene: 9. The CDR3 runs to 15 residues. The germline V gene encodes CDR1 SGHTA and CDR2 FQGTGA. The CDR3 protein is CASSPGTGGADTQYF. CDR3 coding DNA: TGTGCCAGCAGCCCTGGGACGGGAGGAGCAGATACGCAGTATTTT.

This clone is a singleton in its sample. The rearrangement joins TRBV4-3 to TRBJ2-3; unclear D gene. The V and J ends lost 2 bases and 0 bases respectively, with 9 bases between them. CDR1 and CDR2 from the germline V gene are LGHNA and YSLEER. The CDR3 is 15 amino acids. This CDR3 reads CASSQYRKSTDTQYF. The CDR3 DNA reads TGCGCCAGCAGCCAATATCGCAAAAGCACAGATACGCAGTATTTT.

The chain employs TRBV6-5 and TRBJ1-4; maybe TRBD1 (5 bases). Germline V CDR1 and CDR2: MNHEY, SVGAGI. V shed 8 bases and J shed 1 base, with 8 bases lying between them. CDR3 length equals 13 residues. In DNA form, the CDR3 reads TGTGCCAGCGCCCAGGGAACTAATGAAAAACTGTTTTTT. Protein product: CASAQGTNEKLFF.

The V gene is TRBV27, the J gene TRBJ2-1, with TRBD2 matching over 9 bases. CDR1 and CDR2 (germline): MNHEY, SMNVEV (reference sequence). V shed 7 bases, J shed 8 bases, and the junction held 9 bases outside the gene matches. The CDR3 is 14 amino acids. The CDR3 bases are TGTGCCAGCACGATGGCTAGCGGGAACTATGAGCAGTTCTTC. Its protein is CASTMASGNYEQFF.

The rearrangement joins TRBV6-5 to TRBJ1-1; TRBD1 might be the D (5 bases). The V and J ends lost 8 bases and 0 bases respectively, with 16 bases between them. CDR1 is MNHEY and CDR2 is SVGAGI in the germline V gene. This CDR3 is 15 amino acids long. In DNA form, the CDR3 reads TGTGCCAGCGGGACTTACCCGGGCCTGAACACTGAAGCTTTCTTT. Its protein product is CASGTYPGLNTEAFF.

The V call is TRBV7-9, the J call TRBJ2-1; TRBD1 or TRBD2 may be the D gene (5 bases each). The CDR3 is 17 amino acids. The V end was cut by 2 bases, the J end by 3 bases, with 17 bases between. Germline CDR1 is SEHNR and CDR2 is FQNEAQ (reference sequence). The CDR3 region is CASSLHGGTKGYNEQFF. The CDR3 bases are TGTGCCAGCAGCTTACATGGTGGGACGAAAGGCTACAATGAGCAGTTCTTC.

CDR3 in DNA: TGTGCCAGCAGCTCCCGGGACACCTCTAGCGGGGGGGGCCCTGAGCAGTTCTTC. Translated: CASSSRDTSSGGGPEQFF. The chain has TRBV11-3 and TRBJ2-1; 12 nucleotides match TRBD2. The CDR3 sequence is 18 residues long. After removal of 4 bases from V and 9 bases from J, the junction contained 16 bases not matched to a gene. Looked up from germline, CDR1 is SGHNT and CDR2 is YENEEA.

This chain joins TRBV7-2 and TRBJ1-5, with no clear D. The CDR3 has 14 amino acids. Germline V lookup: CDR1 SGHTA, CDR2 FQGNSA. The V end was cut by 4 bases, the J end by 0 bases, with 7 bases between. The chain's CDR3 is CASSSDGSNQPQHF. The CDR3 DNA is TGTGCCAGCAGCTCGGACGGTAGCAATCAGCCCCAGCATTTT.

The V and J genes are TRBV25-1 and TRBJ1-1; TRBD1 might be the D (5 bases). Germline V gene sequence: CDR1 MGHDK, CDR2 SYGVNS. This CDR3 region has 14 residues. The V and J ends lost 1 base and 7 bases respectively, with 13 bases between them. As DNA, the CDR3 is TGTGCCAGCAGTGAATTGGGGGAGAATGTTGAAGCTTTCTTT. It codes for CASSELGENVEAFF.

V usage is TRBV14 and J usage is TRBJ1-2; D uncertain. The length of the CDR3 is 10 residues. Germline CDR1 SGHDN, CDR2 FVKESK. The ends were cut back, 7 bases at V and 8 bases at J, with 8 bases in the middle. The CDR3 DNA follows: TGTGCCAGCATAGTCTGCGGCTACACCTTC. Translation: CASIVCGYTF.

The chain joins TRBV29-1 to TRBJ2-2, with 8 bases aligning to TRBD1. Germline CDR1 and CDR2: SQVTM and ANQGSEA. After removal of 4 bases from V and 4 bases from J, the junction contained 11 bases not matched to a gene. The CDR3 extends over 16 amino acids. The CDR3 sequence: CSVAGRQGAGTGELFF. The CDR3 coding sequence is TGCAGCGTTGCGGGTCGCCAGGGGGCGGGCACCGGGGAGCTGTTTTTT.

The chain uses TRBV4-2 and TRBJ2-1; TRBD1 aligns across 9 bases. Germline trimming cut 0 bases from V and 7 bases from J; bases unmatched to any gene: 19. This CDR3 has 20 amino acids. Per germline, CDR1 LGHNA and CDR2 YNFKEQ. CDR3: CASSQDVGTGTRLRRNEQFF. DNA of the CDR3: TGTGCCAGCAGCCAAGACGTGGGGACAGGGACCCGATTACGGCGTAATGAGCAGTTCTTC.

In the case of this clone: At the DNA level, this CDR3 is encoded by other sequences in the same sample as well. V is TRBV4-1 and J is TRBJ2-1, with unresolved D. V shed 0 bases and J shed 0 bases, with 6 bases lying between them. The CDR3 runs 15 residues. Germline V gene sequence: CDR1 MGHRA, CDR2 YSYEKL. The DNA for the CDR3 is TGCGCCAGCAGCCAAGATCGTGGCTCCTACAATGAGCAGTTCTTC. Amino acid sequence: CASSQDRGSYNEQFF.

This chain uses TRBV29-1 with TRBJ1-1; D is perhaps TRBD1 (6 bases). V gave up 5 bases and J gave up 0 bases, with 13 bases separating them. CDR3 length: 14 residues. Germline CDR1 is SQVTM and CDR2 is ANQGSEA. The CDR3, as DNA: TGCAGCGTTTCAAGGACAGAGATGAACACTGAAGCTTTCTTT. This gives the protein CSVSRTEMNTEAFF.

The rearrangement links TRBV20-1 to TRBJ1-5; D may be TRBD1 (5 bases). The CDR3 has 10 residues. The V and J ends lost 6 bases and 12 bases respectively, with 12 bases between them. CDR1 DFQATT and CDR2 SNEGSKA come from the germline V gene (reference sequence). This chain's CDR3 is CSAGVTLQHF. The CDR3 region has the DNA TGCAGTGCGGGGGTAACTCTCCAGCATTTT.

This chain uses TRBV9 with TRBJ2-3, with TRBD2 matching 11 bases. In germline, CDR1 is SGDLS, CDR2 YYNGEE. There are 18 residues in the CDR3. V dropped 6 bases and J dropped 6; count of bases not matched to a gene: 18. CDR3 in DNA: TGTGCCAGCACCCTAGGCCCCAAACTAGCGGGAGATCCGGATACGCAGTATTTT. This encodes CASTLGPKLAGDPDTQYF. The complete variable domain, with remaining parts taken from reference TRBV9 and TRBJ2-3, reads DSGVTQTPKHLITATGQRVTLRCSPRSGDLSVYWYQQSLDQGLQFLIQYYNGEERAKGNILERFSAQQFPDLHSELNLSSLELGDSALYFCASTLGPKLAGDPDTQYFGPGTRLTVL.

This clone was seen only a few times. The chain employs TRBV27 and TRBJ2-7; D not certain. Germline CDR1 reads MNHEY; CDR2 reads SMNVEV (reference sequence). This CDR3 is 14 amino acids long. V shed 3 bases and J shed 3 bases, with 12 bases lying between them. CDR3 bases: TGTGCCAGCAGTTTCAAAGACGGACGCTACGAGCAGTACTTC. It translates to CASSFKDGRYEQYF.

The gene calls are TRBV27 and TRBJ2-7, with TRBD1 matching 8 bases. Germline CDR1 reads MNHEY; CDR2 reads SMNVEV (reference sequence). The CDR3 covers 15 residues. V gave up 5 bases and J gave up 0 bases; unmatched junction bases: 6. The CDR3 sequence is CASSPRQGSSYEQYF. The CDR3 DNA reads as TGTGCCAGCAGTCCTCGACAGGGGAGCTCCTACGAGCAGTACTTC.

This chain joins TRBV5-1 and TRBJ2-7; D is undetermined. The CDR3 is 17 amino acids. Germline CDR1 reads SGHRS; CDR2 reads YFSETQ. V was trimmed by 1 base and J by 1 base, leaving 18 bases between them. The CDR3 nucleotides are TGCGCCAGCAGCTTGCGGCCCTCCGGAGAGTTTTCCTACGAGCAGTACTTC. It is translated as CASSLRPSGEFSYEQYF.

V gene TRBV7-6 combines with J gene TRBJ1-4; a weak D match, TRBD1 (6 bases). The V gene's germline CDR1 is SGHVS and CDR2 FNYEAQ. The CDR3 totals 16 residues. Trimming stripped 1 base from V and 4 bases from J, with 13 bases between. Written as DNA, the CDR3 is TGTGCCAGCAGCTTAGAGGGACGGACAGTTAATGAAAAACTGTTTTTT. As protein: CASSLEGRTVNEKLFF. Drawing the rest from reference TRBV7-6 and TRBJ1-4, the complete variable domain is GAGVSQSPRYKVTKRGQDVALRCDPISGHVSLYWYRQALGQGPEFLTYFNYEAQQDKSGLPNDRFSAERPEGSISTLTIQRTEQRDSAMYRCASSLEGRTVNEKLFFGSGTQLSVL.

This clone was observed a single time. In DNA form, the CDR3 reads TGTGCCAGCAGTTATTCAACGGAGACCTACAATGAGCAGTTCTTC. The encoded protein is CASSYSTETYNEQFF. The V call is TRBV6-6, the J call TRBJ2-1; the D is unclear. V lost 3 bases, J lost 2 bases, and 11 bases lay in between. The CDR3 has 15 residues. The germline V gene encodes CDR1 MNHNY and CDR2 SVGAGI (reference sequence).